Each of the 20 T cell receptor delta chains below was sequenced from the same sample in a study of γδ T cells in repeated Plasmodium falciparum infection. TCRdb called clones from the multiplex PCR reads again using CATT. The repertoire holds around 89,000 delta-chain clones, with 1.4% as singletons. Bulk repertoires came from Vgamma9/Vdelta2+ or Vdelta2-negative gammadelta T cells flow-sorted from PBMC. The sequenced sample was gamma-delta T cells from blood. These receptor sequences come from a pool of human donors (malaria-infected and uninfected, not separated).

This clone was observed a handful of times. This sequence is one base from a far larger clone and is likely a read error. This sample also contains other DNA sequences that code for the same CDR3. CDR3 amino acids: CACDKGPTGAYTDKLIF. The CDR3 DNA sequence: TGTGCCTGCGACAAAGGTCCTACTGGGGCCTACACCGATAAACTCATCTTT. The V gene is TRDV2, the J gene TRDJ1, with D perhaps matching TRDD3 (7 bases). TCRdb leaves out the J gene; it was filled in here by matching the DNA to germline. The CDR3 contains 17 residues. Germline V lookup: CDR1 GEAIGNYY, CDR2 EKD.

This clone was counted between two and nine times. The protein in TCRdb stems from a much larger clone and differs at residue 20 from this DNA's translation, likely a read error; here the protein is translated from the DNA. With the J gene uncalled, the V gene is TRDV1; the table names TRDD3, a call not compared with the DNA. The CDR3 totals 24 residues. Germline assignment: CDR1 TSWWSYY and CDR2 QGS. CDR3 in DNA: TGTGCTCTTGGGGAACGCTCCCACGTCAGGGGTGGGCTGGGGCAATTTCCCTACACCGGTAAACTAATCTTT. Translated, it gives CALGERSHVRGGLGQFPYTGKLIF.

On this clone: A read error likely explains why the TCRdb protein, taken from a much larger clone, differs from this DNA's translation at residue 3; the protein shown is translated from the DNA. This chain uses TRDV2 with TRDJ1, with a possible D match to TRDD3 (6 bases). TCRdb gives no J gene; it was assigned here by matching the DNA to germline. This CDR3 is built from 15 residues. CDR1 is GEAIGNYY and CDR2 is EKD in the germline V gene. The CDR3 loop is CARDTGDAYTDKLIF. The CDR3, as DNA: TGTGCCCGTGACACCGGGGATGCGTACACCGATAAACTCATCTTT.

A note on this clone: The TCRdb protein comes from a much larger clone and disagrees with this DNA's translation at residue 7, likely due to a read error; the protein given here is derived from the DNA. V is TRDV1 and J is TRDJ1, with TRDD3 matching 12 bases. The J gene was not available in TCRdb and was assigned here by matching the DNA to germline segments. CDR1 and CDR2 (germline): TSWWSYY, QGS. The CDR3 sequence is 20 residues long. With 6 bases clipped from V and 2 bases from J, the junction kept 19 bases outside the gene matches. CDR3: CALGDRGPYGLGDTTDKLIF. CDR3 nucleotides: TGTGCTCTTGGTGATAGAGGGCCCTACGGACTGGGGGATACAACCGATAAACTCATCTTT.

This clone was found many times. A read error is likely here: a far larger clone is one base away. The sample holds other DNA sequences that translate to the same CDR3. The V call is TRDV1, the J call TRDJ1, with 13 bases identical to TRDD3. Because TCRdb records no J gene, it was assigned here through a match of the DNA to germline. The CDR3 is 20 amino acids. Looked up from germline, CDR1 is TSWWSYY and CDR2 is QGS. CDR3 nucleotide sequence: TGTGCTCTTGGGGTCAGGACTGGGGGATACGTACTCCAAAACACTGATAAACTCATCTTT. Its translation: CALGVRTGGYVLQNTDKLIF.

Details on this clone: The protein held in TCRdb is that of a much larger clone and does not match this DNA's translation at residue 8, likely because of a read error; the protein shown is translated from the DNA. The chain recombines TRDV1 with TRDJ1; TRDD3 matches at 11 bases. In the absence of a J gene in TCRdb, the DNA was matched to germline to assign it here. The J segment lost 1 base and the V segment lost 1 base, leaving 8 bases of the junction unmatched. From germline, CDR1 is TSWWSYY and CDR2 QGS. CDR3 size: 18 residues. This CDR3 reads CALGEHKHWGISTDKLIF. DNA for the CDR3: TGTGCTCTTGGGGAACATAAGCACTGGGGGATAAGCACCGATAAACTCATCTTT.

This clone has a count of ten or more. A far larger clone is one base from this, pointing to a likely read error. Other nucleotide sequences from this sample produce the same CDR3. The chain links TRDV2 to TRDJ1, with no clear D. The J gene, missing from TCRdb, was assigned here through DNA to germline matching. There are 17 residues in the CDR3. The V and J ends lost 0 bases and 0 bases respectively, with 16 bases between them. CDR1 is GEAIGNYY, CDR2 EKD, per germline. The CDR3 DNA reads as TGTGCCTGTGACACCGTATCCTCTCCGGGGTACACCGATAAACTCATCTTT. It is translated as CACDTVSSPGYTDKLIF.

This clone was seen a handful of times. TCRdb attributes to this sequence the protein of a much larger clone, which differs from the DNA translation at residue 8; a read error is likely, and the protein displayed is translated from the DNA. This sequence joins TRDV3 and TRDJ1; maybe TRDD3 (6 bases). The germline V gene encodes CDR1 TVYSNPD and CDR2 GDNSRS (reference sequence). V was trimmed by 4 bases and J by 7 bases, leaving 28 bases between them. The CDR3 extends over 16 amino acids. The CDR3 region is CAYIPPTRGSSRKLIF. CDR3 coding DNA: TGTGCCTATATTCCGCCTACTAGGGGATCGTCCCGTAAACTCATCTTT.

For this clone: TCRdb shows a much larger clone's protein in place of this DNA's translation, and the two differ at residue 14, likely through a read error; the protein shown is translated from the DNA. The gene calls are TRDV1 and TRDJ1, with TRDD3 identical over 8 bases. No J segment appears in TCRdb, so it was assigned here by matching the sequence to germline. Looked up from germline, CDR1 is TSWWSYY and CDR2 is QGS. The J segment lost 4 bases and the V segment lost 5 bases, leaving 27 bases of the junction unmatched. The CDR3 extends over 21 amino acids. CDR3 in amino acids: CALGSLKGLLVGDAGCDKLIF. CDR3 bases: TGTGCTCTTGGGTCCCTTAAAGGGCTCCTCGTGGGGGATGCTGGTTGCGATAAACTCATCTTT.

By sample share, this clone is medium-sized. Within the sample, other DNA sequences also encode this same CDR3. This chain connects TRDV2 to TRDJ1; 9 bases are a match to TRDD3. This CDR3 has 17 residues. CDR1 is GEAIGNYY, CDR2 EKD, per germline. The junction had 8 bases not matched to a gene; V was cut back by 1 base and J by 0 bases. The CDR3 loop reads CACDTLLGDTYTDKLIF. For the CDR3, the DNA is TGTGCCTGTGACACGTTACTGGGGGACACGTACACCGATAAACTCATCTTT.

Concerning this clone: For this DNA, TCRdb reports the protein of a much larger clone, which diverges at residue 5, most likely from a read error; the protein presented here is translated directly from the DNA. This chain links TRDV2 with TRDJ1, with 8 bases aligning to TRDD3. V trimming: 3 bases; J trimming: 0 bases; junction bases outside the gene matches: 5. Germline V gene data show CDR1 as GEAIGNYY and CDR2 as EKD. The CDR3 loop spans 15 amino acids. The CDR3 nucleotides are TGTGCCTGTGACCTCTTACTGGGGGACACCGATAAACTCATCTTT. This encodes CACDLLLGDTDKLIF.

Concerning this clone: The TCRdb record carries a much larger clone's protein, which differs from this DNA's translation at residue 5; a read error is the likely cause, and the protein listed here is the DNA translation. This rearrangement joins TRDV1 to TRDJ1; TRDD3 might be the D (7 bases). TCRdb supplies no J gene; here it was assigned by aligning the nucleotide sequence to germline. This CDR3 is 22 amino acids long. In germline, CDR1 is TSWWSYY, CDR2 QGS. The ends were cut back, 4 bases at V and 0 bases at J, with 33 bases in the middle. The CDR3 loop is CALGGVSFPYGRGDLHTDKLIF. The CDR3 bases are TGTGCTCTTGGGGGCGTTTCCTTCCCGTACGGCCGGGGGGATTTACACACCGATAAACTCATCTTT.

A word on this clone: The mismatch at residue 9 between this DNA's translation and the TCRdb protein of a much larger clone likely reflects a read error; the protein shown is translated from the DNA. The J gene is TRDJ2, the V gene TRDV2; 8 bases map to TRDD3. TCRdb offers no J gene call, so here the DNA was matched to germline to obtain one. Germline V lookup: CDR1 GEAIGNYY, CDR2 EKD. CDR3 length: 18 amino acids. The V segment lost 1 base and the J segment 4 bases; nucleotides outside the gene matches: 13. CDR3 sequence reads: CACDTLLGGTRQTAQLFF. CDR3 in DNA: TGTGCCTGTGACACGCTACTGGGGGGTACGCGTCAGACAGCACAACTCTTCTTT.

This clone was recorded many times. A read error likely explains this, since a far larger clone differs by one base. The sample has other DNA sequences that encode this CDR3 too. The J gene is TRDJ1, the V gene TRDV2; 8 bases are shared with TRDD3. The J gene comes from matching the DNA to germline here; TCRdb lacks it. With 3 bases clipped from V and 6 bases from J, the junction kept 11 bases outside the gene matches. CDR1 is GEAIGNYY and CDR2 is EKD in the germline V gene. CDR3 length: 15 amino acids. The DNA for the CDR3 is TGTGCCTGTGACGACCTGGGGGACGCGGGCTATAAACTCATCTTT. This codes for CACDDLGDAGYKLIF.

Notes on this clone: TCRdb's protein for this DNA is that of a much larger clone and differs from the translation at residue 16, likely a read error; the protein shown is the DNA translation. The CDR3 nucleotides read TGTGCCTGTGACACCGTGCCCGTGATTGTACTGGGGGATACTCTGCACACCGATAAACTCATCTTT. Translated, it gives CACDTVPVIVLGDTLHTDKLIF. The V and J genes are TRDV2 and TRDJ1, with TRDD3 matching over 12 bases. TCRdb lists no J gene, so it was determined here by aligning the DNA to germline. The CDR3 covers 22 residues. Germline V gene sequence: CDR1 GEAIGNYY, CDR2 EKD. V gave up 0 bases and J gave up 0 bases; unmatched junction bases: 19.

This clone was found a few times. It differs at one base from a far larger clone, so likely a read error. Other DNA sequences of this sample code for an identical CDR3. This rearrangement joins TRDV2 to TRDJ3; D uncertain. TCRdb carries no J gene annotation; the J gene was assigned here by matching the DNA with germline. This CDR3 contains 16 residues. Germline V lookup: CDR1 GEAIGNYY, CDR2 EKD. Trimming shortened V by 0 bases and J by 0 bases, and 5 bases separated the two germline ends. Here the CDR3 DNA reads TGTGCCTGTGACACCGAGCTCTCCTGGGACACCCGACAGATGTTTTTC. It encodes CACDTELSWDTRQMFF.

In its sample, this clone is medium-sized. Other DNA sequences in the sample encode the same CDR3. This sequence joins TRDV1 and TRDJ1, with 7 bases lining up with TRDD3. With V trimmed by 0 bases and J by 1 base, 11 bases remained unmatched. The CDR3 spans 18 residues. Germline V gives CDR1 TSWWSYY, CDR2 QGS. CDR3 nucleotides: TGTGCTCTTGGGGAACTGGGATACCGGTTTCTAGTCACCGATAAACTCATCTTT. This translates into CALGELGYRFLVTDKLIF.

Note on this clone: The protein recorded in TCRdb matches a much larger clone and deviates from this DNA's translation at residue 10, suggesting a read error; the protein here is obtained by translating the DNA. The chain has TRDV1 and TRDJ1; 7 nucleotides agree with TRDD3. TCRdb offers no J gene call, so here the DNA was matched to germline to obtain one. V lost 2 bases to trimming and J lost 0 bases; unmatched junction nucleotides: 12. CDR3 length equals 18 residues. The germline V gene has CDR1 TSWWSYY and CDR2 QGS. The DNA of the CDR3 is TGTGCTCTTGGGGAATATATTGGGGGACACCCGTACACCGATAAACTCATCTTT. Protein product: CALGEYIGGHPYTDKLIF.

At least ten counts were recorded for this clone. This chain links TRDV1 with TRDJ1; 10 nucleotides line up with TRDD3. The length of the CDR3 is 20 residues. CDR1 and CDR2 from the germline V gene are TSWWSYY and QGS. J lost 5 bases, V lost 5 bases, and 23 bases had no gene match. The CDR3 DNA is TGTGCTCTTGGGCCCAAAGCCTTCCTCCGGGGGATACGCCTACCTGATAAACTCATCTTT. It codes for CALGPKAFLRGIRLPDKLIF.

This clone was recorded a few times. TCRdb lists the protein of a much larger clone for this DNA, which differs at residue 14, so this is likely a read error; the protein given here is translated from the DNA itself. The chain carries TRDV3 and TRDJ1, with 11 nucleotides matching TRDD3. The CDR3 totals 16 residues. CDR1 TVYSNPD and CDR2 GDNSRS come from the germline V gene (reference sequence). The CDR3 bases are TGTGCCTCCGATGGGGGATACGCGGCGTACACCGATAAACCCATCTTT. It is translated as CASDGGYAAYTDKPIF.